The 13 T cell receptor beta chains reported below all come from one sample, sequenced in a study of tumor-infiltrating lymphocytes in primary liver carcinoma. Bulk tissue was left unsorted, and RNA and DNA were co-extracted from about 20-30 mg of it. The template, approximately 500 ng total RNA, yielded TCR beta cDNA made with a constant-region primer. ARM-PCR was slightly modified, and three nested multiplex PCR rounds with it gave rise to the TCR beta libraries. TRBV1-TRBV30 forward and Cbeta reverse primers drove the first two roughly 10-cycle rounds. TCRdb ran MiXCR on the multiplex PCR reads and lists one entry per CDR3 protein. The top ten hold approximately 25% of the sample, which has roughly 49,000 distinct CDR3 sequences, around 77% seen once. Sequenced material: liver tumor tissue from sampling region 5. Subset meaning: tumor region T5, tumor centre. These receptors all come from a man between 40 and 49 years old with primary liver carcinoma and hepatitis B virus infection.

A note on this clonotype: The junction differs from germline at one of its ends, possibly a read error. V is TRBV11-2 and J is TRBJ1-4, with TRBD1 as a possible D gene (6 bases). Germline V CDR1 and CDR2: SGHAT, FQNNGV. There are 15 residues in the CDR3. The CDR3 loop reads CASSLPTGRSEKLLF. CDR3 bases: TGTGCCAGCAGCTTGCCGACAGGTCGTAGTGAAAAACTGCTTTTT.

Only one count was recorded for this clonotype. The junction does not match germline at one end; this may be a read error. The rearrangement uses TRBV5-5 and TRBJ1-6, with D maybe TRBD1 (6 bases). The CDR3 contains 18 residues. Germline loops: CDR1 SGHKS, CDR2 YYEKEE (reference sequence). As DNA, the CDR3 is TGTGTCAGCACCCTACGGGACAAGACGAGCTCCTATAATTCACCGCTCCACTTT. Amino acids: CVSTLRDKTSSYNSPLHF.

This clonotype was counted only a few times. As the CDR3 is not closed by the conserved phenylalanine or tryptophan, this likely results from a read error. The V gene is TRBV4-1, the J gene TRBJ2-7; a possible D gene is TRBD1 (6 bases). Germline-derived CDR1 and CDR2 are MGHRA and YSYEKL. The CDR3 consists of 15 residues. The CDR3 region has the DNA TGTGCCAGCAGCCGAGGATTCCAACAGGGAAATGAGCAGTACCTC. It translates to CASSRGFQQGNEQYL.

The chain couples TRBV2 to TRBJ1-1; 8 bases fit TRBD1. The CDR3 runs to 11 residues. The germline V gene has CDR1 SNHLY and CDR2 FYNNEI. V lost 6 bases, J lost 11 bases, and 5 bases stayed unmatched. The CDR3 loop is CASSARTGAFF. DNA for the CDR3: TGTGCCAGCAGCGCGAGGACAGGGGCTTTCTTT.

As regards this clonotype: A read error may account for a junction end that differs from germline. V usage is TRBV18 and J usage is TRBJ1-3, with a weak D call TRBD1 (5 bases). Per germline, CDR1 KGHSH and CDR2 LQKENI. CDR3 length: 16 residues. CDR3 DNA sequence: TGTGCCAGATCACCCGAGCAGGGCCTTTCTGGAAACACCATATATTTT. It encodes CARSPEQGLSGNTIYF.

A remark on this clonotype: One junction end disagrees with the germline gene, perhaps due to a read error. The chain employs TRBV12-3 or TRBV12-4 and TRBJ2-1, with TRBD2 as a possible D gene (5 bases). The CDR3 length is 15 residues. The CDR3 here is CASRMASRYHNEQFF. The CDR3 DNA is TGTGCCAGCAGAATGGCTAGCAGATACCACAATGAGCAATTCTTC.

On this clonotype itself: This clone may be a read error of a much larger clone one base away. The V call is TRBV19, the J call TRBJ1-2; D gene ambiguous. Germline V gene sequence: CDR1 LNHDA, CDR2 SQIVND (reference sequence). This CDR3 region has 13 residues. The CDR3: CASSEGPYYGYSF. The CDR3 bases are TGTGCCAGTAGTGAGGGTCCGTACTATGGCTACAGCTTC.

In the case of this clonotype: The CDR3 does not close with the conserved phenylalanine or tryptophan, likely indicating a read error. The limits of the CDR3 on the DNA are not certain, so only TCRdb's listed CDR3 is given. This rearrangement joins TRBV11-1 to TRBJ2-2. Termini included, the CDR3 measures 14 amino acids. Germline lookup yields CDR1 SGHAT and CDR2 FQDESV (reference sequence). The CDR3: CASSLWASTGELLL.

With regard to this clonotype: Sequence at one end of the junction differs from germline and may be a read error. This chain links TRBV14 with TRBJ2-7; TRBD1 might be the D (6 bases). The germline gives CDR1 SGHDN, CDR2 FVKESK. CDR3 size: 13 residues. CDR3: CTSSLTGTYEQYF. CDR3 DNA: TGTACCAGCAGCCTGACAGGAACCTACGAGCAGTACTTC.

This clonotype showed up just once. Germline is not matched at one junction end, which may reflect a read error. The gene calls are TRBV29-1 and TRBJ1-1, with TRBD1 as a possible D gene (5 bases). Germline CDR1 reads SQVTM; CDR2 reads ANQGSEA. CDR3 size: 15 residues. The CDR3: CGVCPGWGMRTEAFF. As DNA, the CDR3 is TGCGGCGTATGTCCAGGATGGGGGATGAGGACTGAAGCTTTCTTT.

This clonotype was observed many times. The V call is TRBV7-9, the J call TRBJ2-5; D perhaps matches TRBD1 (6 bases). The ends were cut back, 7 bases at V and 1 base at J, with 13 bases in the middle. The CDR3 sequence is 14 residues long. CDR1 and CDR2 from the germline V gene are SEHNR and FQNEAQ (reference sequence). CDR3 loop: CASNIGGIQETQYF. The CDR3 DNA sequence: TGTGCCAGCAACATAGGGGGTATCCAAGAGACCCAGTACTTC.

V usage is TRBV4-2 and J usage is TRBJ2-1; tentatively, D is TRBD1 or TRBD2 (5 bases each). This CDR3 comprises 16 residues. Germline CDR1 LGHNA, CDR2 YNFKEQ. The V and J ends lost 4 bases and 8 bases respectively, with 21 bases between them. CDR3 in amino acids: CASSPRDDQGIHEQFF. The CDR3 nucleotides are TGTGCCAGCAGCCCCCGGGACGATCAGGGCATTCATGAGCAGTTCTTC.

The sample holds a few counts of this clonotype. This may arise from a read error, as a much more abundant clone is one base away. This chain links TRBV7-9 with TRBJ2-3, with 10 bases fitting TRBD2. The CDR3 is 18 amino acids. Germline V gives CDR1 SEHNR, CDR2 FQNEAQ (reference sequence). The CDR3 spells CASSLGASGSGGTVTQYF. CDR3 sequence (DNA): TGTGCCAGCAGCTTAGGTGCTAGCGGGAGCGGCGGCACAGTTACGCAGTATTTT.